A selection of T cell receptor beta chains follows, all from one sample in a study of T-cell reconstitution after alpha-beta-depleted transplantation in children. TCRdb itself ran the PCR reads through MiXCR, one entry per CDR3 protein. This sample yields some 200,000 distinct CDR3 sequences, of which approximately 15% are seen a single time; about 13% belongs to the top ten. The sample here was PBMCs from the stem cell graft donor, taken from the stem cell graft. The receptors originated from a human donor who donated a stem cell graft to a child with acute lymphoblastic leukemia. Both conserved end residues are trimmed from each CDR3.

TRBV10-3	TRBJ1-1	AISEATANTEAF
TRBV10-3	TRBJ2-1	AISDRQGRGRDEQF
TRBV4-1	TRBJ1-1	ASSQDGRANTEAF
TRBV5-1	TRBJ2-7	ASSLLAGEEYEQY
TRBV7-2	TRBJ1-5	ASSLSLTWGPNGQPQH
TRBV6-1	TRBJ1-2	ASSEIIRLEGLYGYT
TRBV11-2	TRBJ1-1	ASRPHRDRVGGTEAF
TRBV7-9	TRBJ1-4	ASSKSMGRANEKLF
TRBV12-3/TRBV12-4	TRBJ2-5	ASSEGLADPTGETQY
TRBV5-1	TRBJ1-3	ASSMTGLITAGNTIY
TRBV29-1	TRBJ2-7	SVLVLAGVREQY
TRBV14	TRBJ1-1	ASRLTGTGNRNTEAF
TRBV5-1	TRBJ1-1	ASSLLWSWDRPEAF
TRBV12-3/TRBV12-4	TRBJ2-6	ASTLNTGANVLT
TRBV20-1	TRBJ2-1	SARERGQTTSEQF
TRBV10-3	TRBJ2-3	AISGETSDLTDTQY
TRBV25-1	TRBJ1-2	ASRTGGQEGYT
TRBV6-1	TRBJ1-1	ASTPLILTGHSEAF
TRBV20-1	TRBJ1-1	SARDRTTEDDGAF
TRBV12-3/TRBV12-4	TRBJ2-2	ATTGTGDLVWTGELF
TRBV4-1	TRBJ1-6	ASSRTGLNSPLH
TRBV7-9	TRBJ2-7	ASSLVGLADSYEQY
TRBV11-3	TRBJ2-7	ASSLGTSGRTVRYEQY
TRBV12-3/TRBV12-4	TRBJ2-5	ASRPGLAGGATQY
TRBV12-3/TRBV12-4	TRBJ2-3	ASSFILRTDTQY
TRBV24-1	TRBJ1-2	ATSDAPLGVFT
TRBV5-1	TRBJ1-2	ASFGPAPGGYGYT
TRBV5-6	TRBJ2-4	ASTGGPKNIQY